The T cell receptor (beta chain) described here comes from a study of CD8+ T cells in alopecia areata. Study in general: Tofacitinib dosing lasted 6 to 18 months, which was then followed by 6 months off drug. Study findings and constraints: In scalp and blood, many expanded lesional clones persisted during tofacitinib. Lesional scalp displayed greater clonality than normal scalp, most notably in alopecia totalis/universalis.

Extraction and reverse transcription of RNA yielded cDNA as the sequencing template. Libraries were prepared by immunoSEQ multiplex PCR; TCRdb keeps only in-frame clonotypes and omits some of them. The table has 150,000 to 250,000 clones, 45% to 75% seen once; the top ten hold around 3%. This CDR3 comprises 11 residues. Germline CDR1 reads SQVTM; CDR2 reads ANQGSEA. Trimming removed 7 bases from V and 5 bases from J, with 9 bases in between. As regards this clone: Its antigen is undetermined.

Regarding treatment: oral pan-JAK inhibitor, 5-10 mg twice daily. Punch biopsies of lesional scalp, plus peripheral blood, were taken from alopecia areata patients. The V and J genes are TRBV29-1 and TRBJ2-1, with unresolved D. The sequencing used CD4+ T cells sorted from blood, collected at week 4, from a patient treated with tofacitinib. The sequence was obtained from a human donor with alopecia areata. The CDR3 reads CSAVKDNEQFF. DNA for the CDR3: TGCAGCGCCGTTAAGGACAATGAGCAGTTCTTC.